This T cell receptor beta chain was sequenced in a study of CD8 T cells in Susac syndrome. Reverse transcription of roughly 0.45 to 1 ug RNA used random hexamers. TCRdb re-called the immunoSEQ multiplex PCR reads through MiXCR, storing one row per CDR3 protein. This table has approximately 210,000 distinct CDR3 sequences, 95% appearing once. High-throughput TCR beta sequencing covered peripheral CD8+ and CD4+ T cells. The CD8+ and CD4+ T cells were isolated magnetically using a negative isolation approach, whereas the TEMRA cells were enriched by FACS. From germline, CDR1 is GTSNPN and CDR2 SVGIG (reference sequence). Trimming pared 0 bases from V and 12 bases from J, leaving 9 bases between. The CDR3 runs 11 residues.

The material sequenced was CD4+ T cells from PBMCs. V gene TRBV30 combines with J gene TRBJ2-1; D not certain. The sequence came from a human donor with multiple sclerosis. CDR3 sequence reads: CAWSVLNWQFF. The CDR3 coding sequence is TGTGCCTGGAGTGTACTGAATTGGCAGTTCTTC.